This record covers a single T cell receptor (beta chain). Patients were newly diagnosed with stage II-IVA oral cavity squamous cell carcinoma without prior systemic or radiation treatment. Tumor libraries mostly used roughly 4.8 ug genomic DNA, two replicates each. The method was immunoSEQ multiplex PCR; TCRdb's version includes in-frame clones alone and lacks a portion of them. The sample contains over 8,500 clones, 65% to 70% of which appear only once. This sample was taken from a study of neoadjuvant anti-PD-1 for oral cavity cancer. Across the whole study: Around day 43, patients without progression received a fourth nivolumab dose before surgery.

The sample was tumor tissue, taken before nivolumab (anti-PD-1) treatment. The receptor comes from a person aged 35-79 years with oral cavity squamous cell carcinoma.

The CDR3 DNA is TGTGCCAGCAGCCCATCGGTCCCACCCCTTTACGAGCAGTACTTC. It codes for CASSPSVPPLYEQYF. This rearrangement joins TRBV7-6 to TRBJ2-7; the D is unclear. Trimming left V 5 bases short and J 4 bases short, with 18 bases between. CDR1 and CDR2 from the germline V gene are SGHVS and FNYEAQ. This CDR3 is 15 amino acids long.